Below, 24 T cell receptor beta chains from the same sample are listed, as sequenced in a study of T-cell memory formation after mild COVID-19. TCRdb re-analysed the 5' RACE reads in MiXCR, keeping a single row per CDR3 protein. The sample records approximately 150,000 distinct CDR3 sequences, roughly 19% being singletons. Sequencing was performed on PBMCs or a T cell subset sorted from them (not recorded which). These receptors originate from an adult woman who had mild COVID-19 (a few samples of this study predate the infection). Cell type and time point are not known.

The gene calls are TRBV7-2 and TRBJ1-5, with TRBD1 identical over 9 bases. Trimming at V came to 8 bases and at J to 6 bases, leaving 8 bases not matched to a gene. This CDR3 has 14 residues. Germline V gives CDR1 SGHTA, CDR2 FQGNSA. The CDR3 here is CASGRDREVQPQHF. CDR3 bases: TGTGCCAGCGGCCGGGACAGGGAAGTTCAGCCCCAGCATTTT.

The J gene is TRBJ2-7, the V gene TRBV12-3 or TRBV12-4; D not certain. Trimming removed 6 bases from V and 2 bases from J, with 8 bases in between. The CDR3 sequence is 12 residues long. The CDR3 coding sequence is TGTGCCAGCAGCCTTCGCCCCTACGAGCAGTACTTC. Translated, it gives CASSLRPYEQYF.

This clonotype was detected a few times. The chain recombines TRBV7-9 with TRBJ1-4; no clear D gene. Germline lookup yields CDR1 SEHNR and CDR2 FQNEAQ (reference sequence). There are 13 residues in the CDR3. Trimming removed 7 bases at V and 8 bases at J, with 14 bases between. The CDR3 loop is CASTLVGKEKLFF. The CDR3 bases are TGTGCCAGCACTCTAGTAGGAAAAGAAAAACTGTTTTTT.

This clonotype turned up a few times. The V gene is TRBV14, the J gene TRBJ2-5; tentative D call: TRBD2 (6 bases). V was cut by 4 bases and J by 9 bases, with 9 bases left in between. CDR3 length: 11 amino acids. Germline lookup yields CDR1 SGHDN and CDR2 FVKESK. The CDR3 reads CASSLSGPQYF. CDR3 in DNA: TGTGCCAGCAGCCTTAGCGGCCCCCAGTACTTC.

This clonotype was seen a handful of times. The V call is TRBV4-2, the J call TRBJ2-3, with no clear D. In germline, CDR1 is LGHNA, CDR2 YNFKEQ. V was pared by 4 bases and J by 2 bases, with 13 bases between. The CDR3 has 15 amino acids. The CDR3 loop reads CASSPPSSATDTQYF. In DNA, the CDR3 is TGTGCCAGCAGCCCCCCCAGTTCGGCCACAGATACGCAGTATTTT.

The V and J genes are TRBV7-2 and TRBJ2-7; 7 positions agree with TRBD1. The CDR3 covers 15 residues. After removal of 4 bases from V and 3 bases from J, the junction contained 9 bases not matched to a gene. Germline-derived CDR1 and CDR2 are SGHTA and FQGNSA. The CDR3 bases are TGTGCCAGCAGCTCGTCACAGGGGTTCGGCTACGAGCAGTACTTC. Translation: CASSSSQGFGYEQYF.

This clonotype was observed many times. The chain combines TRBV5-1 with TRBJ2-1; 11 bases align to TRBD2. Germline-derived CDR1 and CDR2 are SGHRS and YFSETQ. Trimming at V came to 4 bases and at J to 8 bases, leaving 11 bases not matched to a gene. This CDR3 contains 16 residues. CDR3 in amino acids: CASSLIAGGPTDEQFF. The DNA of the CDR3 is TGCGCCAGCAGCCTCATAGCGGGAGGGCCCACGGATGAGCAGTTCTTC.

This clonotype showed up just a few times. This sequence joins TRBV12-3 or TRBV12-4 and TRBJ1-1; D gene ambiguous. V lost 1 base to trimming and J lost 11 bases, with 11 bases between them. CDR3 length: 12 residues. DNA of the CDR3: TGTGCCAGCAGTTTAGTCGCGGCCGTCGCTTTCTTT. Translated: CASSLVAAVAFF.

With regard to this clonotype: The missing conserved phenylalanine or tryptophan at the end of this CDR3 makes a read error likely. The chain uses TRBV6-4 and TRBJ2-1, with a weak D call TRBD1 (6 bases). The germline V and J ends were trimmed by 5 bases and 4 bases, with 15 bases remaining between them. The germline gives CDR1 MRHNA, CDR2 SNTAGT. CDR3 length: 15 amino acids. CDR3 DNA sequence: TGTGCCAGCAGTTCGGACAGCGCTAGTTACAATGAGCAGTTCTTA. It encodes CASSSDSASYNEQFL.

This chain connects TRBV4-1 to TRBJ2-3; D is unclear. Germline lookup yields CDR1 MGHRA and CDR2 YSYEKL. V was shortened by 0 bases and J by 3 bases, with 7 bases between the two germline ends. The CDR3 consists of 14 residues. The CDR3 region is CASSQEGSTDTQYF. DNA of the CDR3: TGCGCCAGCAGCCAAGAGGGCTCAACAGATACGCAGTATTTT.

This clonotype was detected ten times or more. J is TRBJ2-5 and V is TRBV20-1, with D unclear. CDR1 is DFQATT, CDR2 SNEGSKA, per germline (reference sequence). This CDR3 has 9 residues. V dropped 7 bases and J dropped 5 bases, with 5 bases sitting between them. DNA for the CDR3: TGCAGTGTGGGGGAGACCCAGTACTTC. It yields the protein CSVGETQYF.

V and J are TRBV5-1 and TRBJ1-2; possible D gene TRBD1, 6 bases. Trimming stripped 0 bases from V and 8 bases from J, with 14 bases between. This CDR3 contains 14 residues. The V gene's germline CDR1 is SGHRS and CDR2 YFSETQ. The CDR3 DNA sequence: TGCGCCAGCAGCTTGGCCCCGGGGGCTCCAGGCTACACCTTC. Translation: CASSLAPGAPGYTF.

The count of this clonotype is one. Written as DNA, the CDR3 is TGTGCCAGCAGCCGAAACGGGGCGAACACTGAAGCTTTCTTT. Translating it yields CASSRNGANTEAFF. J is TRBJ1-1 and V is TRBV7-6, with D perhaps matching TRBD1 (5 bases). V dropped 5 bases and J dropped 1 base, with 11 bases sitting between them. Germline loops: CDR1 SGHVS, CDR2 FNYEAQ. The CDR3 is 14 amino acids.

The chain recombines TRBV20-1 with TRBJ1-6; D is possibly TRBD1 (5 bases). Germline V gene data show CDR1 as DFQATT and CDR2 as SNEGSKA (reference sequence). The V gene lost 4 bases and the J gene lost 7 bases, with 17 bases spanning the gap. The CDR3 totals 15 residues. CDR3 in DNA: TGCAGTGCTATAGGCGCCGGGACTATGAATTCACCCCTCCACTTT. Residues: CSAIGAGTMNSPLHF.

V and J are TRBV12-3 or TRBV12-4 and TRBJ2-5; D might be TRBD2 (5 bases). Trimming took off 7 bases at V and 2 bases at J, with 14 bases between the two ends. This CDR3 has 14 amino acids. CDR3 in DNA: TGTGCCAGCAAGGGCTCAGGAGGTCAAGAGACCCAGTACTTC. This encodes CASKGSGGQETQYF.

J is TRBJ2-5 and V is TRBV7-2; D is unresolved. Trimming cost V 5 bases and J 2 bases, with 18 bases left between them. In germline, CDR1 is SGHTA, CDR2 FQGNSA. The CDR3 runs 16 residues. The CDR3 sequence is CASSPDGRGEQETQYF. The CDR3 DNA reads as TGTGCCAGCAGCCCTGACGGGCGCGGAGAACAAGAGACCCAGTACTTC.

This clonotype showed up just a few times. This sequence joins TRBV20-1 and TRBJ2-5; D ambiguous. Trimming cost V 2 bases and J 4 bases, with 5 bases left between them. The length of the CDR3 is 11 residues. Per germline, CDR1 DFQATT and CDR2 SNEGSKA (reference sequence). The CDR3 nucleotides are TGCAGTGCTAGATCTGGAGAGACCCAGTACTTC. Its protein product is CSARSGETQYF.

The chain employs TRBV6-2 or TRBV6-3 and TRBJ1-5; D remains ambiguous. The V and J ends lost 5 bases and 0 bases respectively, with 8 bases between them. CDR1 and CDR2 (germline): MNHEY, SVGEGT. The CDR3 consists of 14 residues. CDR3: CASSPNLSNQPQHF. The CDR3 bases are TGTGCCAGCAGTCCCAACCTTAGCAATCAGCCCCAGCATTTT.

This clonotype has just a few counts. The CDR3 reads CASSLSGGAHNEQFF. The DNA for the CDR3 is TGCGCCAGCAGCTTGAGCGGGGGGGCCCACAATGAGCAGTTCTTC. This chain connects TRBV5-1 to TRBJ2-1; the match to TRBD2 covers 10 bases. The germline gives CDR1 SGHRS, CDR2 YFSETQ. This CDR3 is 15 amino acids long. J gave up 5 bases and V 1 base, and 3 bases lay outside the gene matches.

The chain joins TRBV5-6 to TRBJ2-4; TRBD1 or TRBD2 may be the D gene (6 bases each). V lost 2 bases, J lost 8 bases, and 17 bases lay in between. The germline gives CDR1 SGHDT, CDR2 YYEEEE. CDR3 length equals 15 residues. DNA for the CDR3: TGTGCCAGCAGCTTATCGGGGGCGAGTGTGGACATTCAGTACTTC. Translating it yields CASSLSGASVDIQYF.

This clonotype showed up just a few times. V gene TRBV20-1 combines with J gene TRBJ1-2, with D possibly TRBD1 on 6 matching bases. The V and J ends lost 3 bases and 4 bases respectively, with 18 bases between them. The CDR3 covers 15 residues. CDR1 DFQATT and CDR2 SNEGSKA come from the germline V gene (reference sequence). CDR3 coding DNA: TGCAGTGCTAGCGGGACATCCATCGAAGCCTATGGCTACACCTTC. Translation gives CSASGTSIEAYGYTF.

V usage is TRBV12-3 or TRBV12-4 and J usage is TRBJ2-3; TRBD2 agrees at 7 bases. V was pared by 6 bases and J by 6 bases, with 6 bases of the junction left unmatched. The CDR3 contains 13 residues. The CDR3 is CASSQGLVDTQYF. In nucleotides, the CDR3 is TGTGCCAGCAGCCAAGGACTAGTCGATACGCAGTATTTT.

The V call is TRBV3-1, the J call TRBJ2-7, with 7 positions matching TRBD1. Germline V gene data show CDR1 as LGHDT and CDR2 as YNNKEL (reference sequence). This CDR3 contains 16 residues. With V trimmed by 3 bases and J by 1 base, 9 bases remained unmatched. The DNA of the CDR3 is TGTGCCAGCAGCCACTCAGCAGGGGGTCCTTCCTACGAGCAGTACTTC. Its protein product is CASSHSAGGPSYEQYF.

Concerning this clonotype itself: A junction end diverges from the germline sequence, so it may reflect a read error. The genes are TRBV7-7 and TRBJ2-1; 11 nucleotides align to TRBD2. The CDR3 covers 15 residues. Germline V gives CDR1 SSHAT, CDR2 FNYEAQ (reference sequence). This CDR3 reads CASSLAGGPDNEQFF. CDR3 coding DNA: TGTGCTAGCAGCTTAGCGGGAGGGCCCGACAATGAGCAGTTCTTC.